One sample yielded the 32 T cell receptor beta chains listed below, sequenced in a study of PD-1 blockade in classical Hodgkin lymphoma. All trial patients relapsed after autologous stem cell transplantation. Sequencing was performed with immunoSEQ multiplex PCR; in TCRdb, only in-frame clones are kept and a portion is missing. The sample records about 46,000 clones, about three quarters being singletons. This sample comprised peripheral blood mononuclear cells (PBMCs), obtained at baseline. These receptors came from a human donor with classical Hodgkin lymphoma.

This clone was seen more than once but under ten times. This rearrangement joins TRBV7-2 to TRBJ1-6; 9 nucleotides agree with TRBD1. CDR1 and CDR2 from the germline V gene are SGHTA and FQGNSA. The junction had 6 bases not matched to a gene; V was cut back by 5 bases and J by 7 bases. CDR3 length equals 15 residues. The CDR3 DNA reads TGTGCCAGCAGCGTATCCGGGACAGGGAATTCACCCCTCCACTTT. Encoded protein: CASSVSGTGNSPLHF.

The chain joins TRBV9 to TRBJ2-5; D could derive from TRBD1 or TRBD2 (5 bases each). The DNA end lines up better with TRBJ2-7; the J call may be wrong. The CDR3 length is 10 residues. CDR1 and CDR2 from the germline V gene are SGDLS and YYNGEE. CDR3: CATDGGEQYF. For the CDR3, the DNA is TGTGCCACAGATGGGGGCGAGCAGTACTTC.

This clone has only a few counts. The V and J genes are TRBV2 and TRBJ2-2; 11 bases are shared with TRBD2. The length of the CDR3 is 15 residues. Trimming at V came to 7 bases and at J to 7 bases, leaving 8 bases not matched to a gene. Germline-derived CDR1 and CDR2 are SNHLY and FYNNEI. The CDR3 DNA sequence: TGTGCCAGCAAAGACGAACTAGCGGGGGTCGGGGAGCTGTTTTTT. Translating it yields CASKDELAGVGELFF.

J is TRBJ1-1 and V is TRBV7-9; the D gene is possibly TRBD1 (6 bases). Trimming cost V 2 bases and J 6 bases, with 13 bases left between them. This CDR3 spans 14 amino acids. Germline V gene sequence: CDR1 SEHNR, CDR2 FQNEAQ (reference sequence). The CDR3 DNA reads as TGTGCCAGCAGCTTAACTACAGGGAGAGCTGAAGCTTTCTTT. It specifies CASSLTTGRAEAFF.

This clone appeared a few times. The genes are TRBV4-1 and TRBJ2-3, with no clear D. Germline assignment: CDR1 MGHRA and CDR2 YSYEKL. V lost 0 bases and J lost 2, with 15 bases in between. There are 17 residues in the CDR3. The CDR3 region has the DNA TGCGCCAGCAGCCAAGATCTTGGCGAAGCCAACACAGATACGCAGTATTTT. Its protein product is CASSQDLGEANTDTQYF.

In its sample, this clone was seen once. The chain uses TRBV19 and TRBJ2-3; 10 bases are a match to TRBD1. There are 14 residues in the CDR3. The J segment lost 7 bases and the V segment lost 6 bases, leaving 7 bases of the junction unmatched. Germline values: CDR1 LNHDA, CDR2 SQIVND (reference sequence). In nucleotides, the CDR3 is TGTGCCAGTAGGAGGAGACAGGGGGCTCATACGCAGTATTTT. It is translated as CASRRRQGAHTQYF.

The chain uses TRBV5-1 and TRBJ2-1; 8 bases line up with TRBD1. Germline V gives CDR1 SGHRS, CDR2 YFSETQ. CDR3 length equals 14 residues. With 0 bases clipped from V and 10 bases from J, the junction kept 6 bases outside the gene matches. CDR3 DNA sequence: TGCGCCAGCAGCTTGGCCCGGACAGGGTACGAGCAGTTCTTC. Its translation: CASSLARTGYEQFF.

V and J are TRBV28 and TRBJ1-1, with 8 positions matching TRBD1. The ends lost 5 bases at V and 5 bases at J; junction bases unmatched: 7. Germline-derived CDR1 and CDR2 are MDHEN and SYDVKM. This CDR3 has 14 amino acids. Here the CDR3 DNA reads TGTGCCAGCAGTACCCCACAGGGGGAGACTGAAGCTTTCTTT. It yields the protein CASSTPQGETEAFF. Supplemented by reference TRBV28 and TRBJ1-1, the full variable domain reads DVKVTQSSRYLVKRTGEKVFLECVQDMDHENMFWYRQDPGLGLRLIYFSYDVKMKEKGDIPEGYSVSREKKERFSLILESASTNQTSMYLCASSTPQGETEAFFGQGTRLTVV.

This chain links TRBV6-5 with TRBJ2-7, with 9 positions matching TRBD2. CDR1 and CDR2 (germline): MNHEY, SVGAGI. The CDR3 runs 14 residues. J lost 0 bases, V lost 7 bases, and 4 bases had no gene match. Written as DNA, the CDR3 is TGTGCCAGCAAACCGGGACTAGCCTCCTACGAGCAGTACTTC. Protein: CASKPGLASYEQYF.

This clone has only one observation. V gene TRBV5-1 combines with J gene TRBJ1-1; 7 nucleotides line up with TRBD1. Losses at the gene ends were 4 bases for V and 1 base for J; bases not matched to a gene: 4. The germline V gene has CDR1 SGHRS and CDR2 YFSETQ. CDR3 size: 14 residues. CDR3 nucleotide sequence: TGCGCCAGCAGCCCGACAGGGCCGAACACTGAAGCTTTCTTT. Its protein product is CASSPTGPNTEAFF.

This rearrangement joins TRBV7-8 to TRBJ2-3; D gene ambiguous. V was pared by 4 bases and J by 6 bases, with 8 bases between. Germline V CDR1 and CDR2: SGHVS, FQNEAQ. The CDR3 has 12 amino acids. CDR3 DNA: TGTGCCAGCAGCTCGTTTCTGGATACGCAGTATTTT. It specifies CASSSFLDTQYF.

The chain has TRBV15 and TRBJ2-4; 8 bases fit TRBD1. V was pared by 4 bases and J by 9 bases, with 5 bases of the junction left unmatched. Germline V gene lookup returns CDR1 LNHNV and CDR2 YYDKDF (reference sequence). The CDR3 has 13 amino acids. CDR3 DNA sequence: TGTGCCACCAGCACAGGGGGCTTGGGCATTCAGTACTTC. Amino acids: CATSTGGLGIQYF.

In this sample, this clone turned up a few times. The DNA for the CDR3 is TGTGCCACCAGCAGAGCAGGGGGGGACTTCTATGGCTACACCTTC. Translating it yields CATSRAGGDFYGYTF. V is TRBV15 and J is TRBJ1-2, with 7 bases aligning to TRBD1. The germline V gene encodes CDR1 LNHNV and CDR2 YYDKDF (reference sequence). J was trimmed by 4 bases and V by 1 base; bases with no gene match: 6. CDR3 length: 15 residues.

The CDR3, as DNA: TGTGCCAGCACCCAAAGTGGGGGTAGACAGACCCAGTACTTC. Translation: CASTQSGGRQTQYF. The rearrangement uses TRBV7-2 and TRBJ2-5, with D perhaps assigned TRBD1 or TRBD2 (5 bases each). The CDR3 is 14 amino acids. The V gene's germline CDR1 is SGHTA and CDR2 FQGNSA. With 7 bases removed from V and 6 bases from J, the gap between germline ends came to 18 bases.

V usage is TRBV28 and J usage is TRBJ2-5, with D possibly matching TRBD1 (5 bases). From germline, CDR1 is MDHEN and CDR2 SYDVKM. The CDR3 covers 14 residues. The V end lost 5 bases, the J end lost 2 bases, and 12 bases lay between the germline ends. CDR3 loop: CASSGAKGQETQYF. The CDR3 coding sequence is TGTGCCAGCAGTGGCGCCAAGGGGCAAGAGACCCAGTACTTC.

The chain recombines TRBV19 with TRBJ2-7, with 8 bases lining up with TRBD1. Germline V CDR1 and CDR2: LNHDA, SQIVND (reference sequence). The CDR3 totals 15 residues. Unmatched junction bases numbered 8, after V lost 5 bases and J lost 2 bases. For the CDR3, the DNA is TGTGCCAGTAGTCATGGGACAGGCCAGACCTACGAGCAGTACTTC. It encodes CASSHGTGQTYEQYF.

This clone occurred once. This chain joins TRBV7-9 and TRBJ2-5; D is perhaps TRBD1 (5 bases). The CDR3 runs to 13 residues. V was shortened by 5 bases and J by 2 bases, with 9 bases between the two germline ends. Germline assignment: CDR1 SEHNR and CDR2 FQNEAQ (reference sequence). This chain's CDR3 is CASSETEQETQYF. CDR3 nucleotide sequence: TGTGCCAGCAGCGAGACAGAGCAAGAGACCCAGTACTTC.

The rearrangement links TRBV2 to TRBJ2-7, with D possibly TRBD1 on 6 matching bases. V shed 1 base and J shed 5 bases, with 9 bases lying between them. The CDR3 sequence is 13 residues long. CDR1 is SNHLY, CDR2 FYNNEI, per germline. The CDR3 region is CASSEEGVNEQYF. CDR3 DNA sequence: TGTGCCAGCAGTGAAGAGGGGGTAAACGAGCAGTACTTC.

This chain joins TRBV2 and TRBJ2-1, with 12 bases that match TRBD2. This CDR3 has 16 amino acids. Germline V gives CDR1 SNHLY, CDR2 FYNNEI. Trimming took 6 bases from V and 9 from J; bases not matched to a gene: 12. The CDR3 loop is CASSETSGRTGGEQFF. The CDR3 region has the DNA TGTGCCAGCAGCGAGACTAGCGGGAGAACGGGGGGTGAGCAGTTCTTC.

CDR3 sequence: CASRKGQGRLASNQPQHF. CDR3 DNA sequence: TGTGCCAGTAGGAAAGGACAGGGTCGATTGGCGAGCAATCAGCCCCAGCATTTT. V is TRBV19 and J is TRBJ1-5; TRBD1 matches at 8 bases. V shed 6 bases and J 1 base; nucleotides not matched to a gene: 14. This CDR3 comprises 18 residues. Germline V gene lookup returns CDR1 LNHDA and CDR2 SQIVND (reference sequence). Supplemented by reference TRBV19 and TRBJ1-5, the full variable domain reads DGGITQSPKYLFRKEGQNVTLSCEQNLNHDAMYWYRQDPGQGLRLIYYSQIVNDFQKGDIAEGYSVSREKKESFPLTVTSAQKNPTAFYLCASRKGQGRLASNQPQHFGDGTRLSIL.

The chain is built from TRBV5-1 and TRBJ1-6; D possibly corresponds to TRBD1 (5 bases). This CDR3 has 16 residues. Germline V gives CDR1 SGHRS, CDR2 YFSETQ. V shed 6 bases and J shed 0 bases, with 13 bases lying between them. For the CDR3, the DNA is TGCGCCAGCATGGAGAGTGGGACCTCCTATAATTCACCCCTCCACTTT. It encodes CASMESGTSYNSPLHF.

This clone has just one count. J is TRBJ2-3 and V is TRBV2, with a possible D match to TRBD2 (7 bases). This CDR3 has 15 amino acids. Germline CDR1 is SNHLY and CDR2 is FYNNEI. Trimming took 4 bases from V and 1 from J, leaving 12 bases between them. CDR3 sequence (DNA): TGTGCCAGCAGTGGGGGGGGGCTCGGCACAGATACGCAGTATTTT. This gives the protein CASSGGGLGTDTQYF.

This clone has a count of ten or more. This sequence joins TRBV28 and TRBJ1-2, with TRBD1 matching 7 bases. After removal of 2 bases from V and 8 bases from J, the junction contained 8 bases not matched to a gene. Per the germline V gene, CDR1 is MDHEN and CDR2 is SYDVKM. This CDR3 is 14 amino acids long. The DNA for the CDR3 is TGTGCCAGCAGTTTAGGAAGGAGGGGGCTGGGCTACACCTTC. It is translated as CASSLGRRGLGYTF.

V gene TRBV7-7 combines with J gene TRBJ1-3; 8 bases match TRBD1. CDR3 size: 14 residues. Germline V gene data show CDR1 as SSHAT and CDR2 as FNYEAQ (reference sequence). Trimming cost V 5 bases and J 4 bases; bases outside gene matches: 4. This chain's CDR3 is CASSPGQGGNTIYF. In nucleotides, the CDR3 is TGTGCCAGCAGCCCTGGACAGGGAGGAAACACCATATATTTT.

This rearrangement joins TRBV6-6 to TRBJ1-2; D remains unclear. V was cut by 2 bases and J by 3 bases, with 10 bases left in between. Germline loops: CDR1 MNHNY, CDR2 SVGAGI (reference sequence). This CDR3 has 14 amino acids. The chain's CDR3 is CASSYGQDYYGYTF. DNA of the CDR3: TGTGCCAGCAGTTACGGGCAGGACTACTATGGCTACACCTTC.

The chain carries TRBV5-8 and TRBJ1-4, with TRBD1 as a possible D gene (6 bases). Germline values: CDR1 SGHTS, CDR2 YDEGEE. The CDR3 runs 16 residues. V was cut by 0 bases and J by 0 bases, with 9 bases left in between. The DNA for the CDR3 is TGTGCCAGCAGCTTGGCCGAGGGGGCAACTAATGAAAAACTGTTTTTT. Translation: CASSLAEGATNEKLFF.

The V call is TRBV5-6, the J call TRBJ2-7; TRBD1 matches at 7 bases. The CDR3 is made up of 13 amino acids. With V trimmed by 4 bases and J by 3 bases, 4 bases remained unmatched. Looked up from germline, CDR1 is SGHDT and CDR2 is YYEEEE. In DNA, the CDR3 is TGTGCCAGCAGCGGGACAGTTGACTACGAGCAGTACTTC. Translated, it gives CASSGTVDYEQYF.

V gene TRBV5-3 combines with J gene TRBJ2-7; 15 bases agree with TRBD2. TRBV5-3 is assigned to the ORF class and has an uncertain function. The CDR3 is 18 amino acids. V shed 4 bases and J 5 bases; nucleotides not matched to a gene: 13. CDR3 sequence: CARSPKVGTSGRNDEQYF. The CDR3 nucleotides are TGTGCCAGAAGCCCGAAGGTCGGGACTAGCGGGAGGAACGACGAGCAGTACTTC.

A single count supports this clone. J is TRBJ2-5 and V is TRBV4-1, with 7 nucleotides matching TRBD2. This CDR3 region has 16 residues. The J segment lost 2 bases and the V segment lost 0 bases, leaving 6 bases of the junction unmatched. The germline V gene encodes CDR1 MGHRA and CDR2 YSYEKL. Written as DNA, the CDR3 is TGCGCCAGCAGCCAAGATCAAGGACTAGGACAAGAGACCCAGTACTTC. Amino acid sequence: CASSQDQGLGQETQYF.

V and J are TRBV10-3 and TRBJ2-5; 8 bases align to TRBD1. The DNA end is more similar to TRBJ2-7, so the J call may be wrong. The CDR3 is 14 amino acids. Germline CDR1 and CDR2: ENHRY and SYGVKD. CDR3 amino acids: CAISDLQGVYEQYF. The CDR3 DNA reads TGTGCCATCAGTGACCTACAGGGGGTCTACGAGCAGTACTTC.

The chain links TRBV5-1 to TRBJ1-1; D uncertain. The germline gives CDR1 SGHRS, CDR2 YFSETQ. This CDR3 has 14 residues. V was clipped by 0 bases and J by 1 base, with 7 bases between them. Written as DNA, the CDR3 is TGCGCCAGCAGCTTGGCACTTTCGAACACTGAAGCTTTCTTT. Protein product: CASSLALSNTEAFF.

The chain is built from TRBV5-1 and TRBJ1-4, with D perhaps matching TRBD1 (5 bases). The CDR3 loop spans 15 amino acids. Germline CDR1 is SGHRS and CDR2 is YFSETQ. The V gene lost 1 base and the J gene lost 0 bases, with 7 bases spanning the gap. The CDR3 is CASSLQGPTNEKLFF. The CDR3 bases are TGCGCCAGCAGCTTGCAGGGCCCAACTAATGAAAAACTGTTTTTT.